Presented here are 27 T cell receptor beta chains from one specimen sequenced in a study of T cell responses to AZD1222 COVID-19 vaccine. Assay: immunoSEQ multiplex PCR; the TCRdb copy retains only in-frame clones and omits some. The sample carries about 84,000 clones, 70% to 90% recorded once. Sample: peripheral blood, taken 28 days after the second AZD1222 dose. Receptors were obtained from an adult who received the AZD1222 COVID-19 vaccine.

The V gene is TRBV28, the J gene TRBJ2-3; a possible D gene is TRBD1 (7 bases). This CDR3 region has 13 residues. Germline V gene data show CDR1 as MDHEN and CDR2 as SYDVKM. Trimming took 11 bases from V and 3 from J, leaving 15 bases between them. This CDR3 is CASLAGGTDTQYF. In DNA, the CDR3 is TGTGCCTCTCTAGCAGGGGGGACAGATACGCAGTATTTT.

The V gene is TRBV5-5, the J gene TRBJ2-2; D may correspond to TRBD1 or TRBD2 (7 bases each). Trimming took 6 bases from V and 4 from J, leaving 16 bases between them. CDR3 length: 15 amino acids. From germline, CDR1 is SGHKS and CDR2 YYEKEE (reference sequence). DNA of the CDR3: TGTGCCAGCAAACCAGGGGGGGGAACCACCGGGGAGCTGTTTTTT. Translating gives CASKPGGGTTGELFF.

The rearrangement joins TRBV7-9 to TRBJ1-1; D gene unclear. Between the trimmed V and J ends, which lost 1 base and 1 base, there was a span of 7 bases. This CDR3 is built from 14 residues. CDR1 and CDR2 from the germline V gene are SEHNR and FQNEAQ (reference sequence). The CDR3 region is CASSLDRQNTEAFF. Written as DNA, the CDR3 is TGTGCCAGCAGCTTAGACCGACAGAACACTGAAGCTTTCTTT.

This chain links TRBV27 with TRBJ1-1; 11 bases are a match to TRBD1. The CDR3 runs to 16 residues. From germline, CDR1 is MNHEY and CDR2 SMNVEV (reference sequence). Trimming at V came to 3 bases and at J to 10 bases, leaving 13 bases not matched to a gene. The CDR3 sequence: CASSFSQRTGGEIAFF. The CDR3 nucleotides read TGTGCCAGCAGTTTTTCGCAGCGGACAGGGGGCGAAATAGCTTTCTTT.

V gene TRBV3-1 (or the pseudogene TRBV3-2) combines with J gene TRBJ1-3; D is ambiguous. With 1 base removed from V and 4 bases from J, the gap between germline ends came to 11 bases. CDR3 length: 15 amino acids. The germline V gene has CDR1 LGHDT and CDR2 YNNKEL (reference sequence). CDR3: CASSQAPLSGNTIYF. The DNA for the CDR3 is TGTGCCAGCAGCCAAGCCCCCCTGTCCGGAAACACCATATATTTT.

This rearrangement joins TRBV19 to TRBJ1-4; 7 bases align to TRBD1. J was trimmed by 6 bases and V by 4 bases; bases with no gene match: 5. Germline V gene data show CDR1 as LNHDA and CDR2 as SQIVND (reference sequence). The CDR3 totals 14 residues. The CDR3 loop is CASSKGTAYEKLFF. DNA of the CDR3: TGTGCCAGTAGTAAGGGGACAGCCTATGAAAAACTGTTTTTT.

This chain connects TRBV7-8 to TRBJ2-1, with D possibly being TRBD1 (5 bases). V was trimmed by 0 bases and J by 15 bases, leaving 21 bases between them. Germline V gene lookup returns CDR1 SGHVS and CDR2 FQNEAQ. This CDR3 comprises 15 residues. In DNA, the CDR3 is TGTGCCAGCAGCTTAGCGGGTGCAGGGCGGCCCCTGCCGTTCTTC. As protein: CASSLAGAGRPLPFF.

The chain is built from TRBV10-2 and TRBJ2-7; D is perhaps TRBD1 or TRBD2 (5 bases each). Per the germline V gene, CDR1 is WSHSY and CDR2 is SAAADI. This CDR3 region has 13 residues. The V end was cut by 10 bases, the J end by 2 bases, with 15 bases between. CDR3 in DNA: TGCGCCACCACGGGCAGGGAGCCCTACGAGCAGTACTTC. The encoded protein is CATTGREPYEQYF.

The J gene is TRBJ1-5, the V gene TRBV18, with TRBD1 matching over 9 bases. This CDR3 has 16 amino acids. V dropped 2 bases and J dropped 4; count of bases not matched to a gene: 6. Germline assignment: CDR1 KGHSH and CDR2 LQKENI. The CDR3 DNA follows: TGTGCCAGCTCACCAGCGTCGACAGGGGGTAATCAGCCCCAGCATTTT. This gives the protein CASSPASTGGNQPQHF.

The rearrangement uses TRBV30 and TRBJ2-1, with 11 bases aligning to TRBD2. V lost 5 bases and J lost 2; bases outside the gene matches: 2. Germline-derived CDR1 and CDR2 are GTSNPN and SVGIG (reference sequence). This CDR3 spans 14 amino acids. CDR3 sequence (DNA): TGTGCCTGGCTGACTAGCGGGGCCTACAATGAGCAGTTCTTC. Amino acids: CAWLTSGAYNEQFF.

This sequence joins TRBV19 and TRBJ2-5; 8 bases agree with TRBD2. Germline CDR1 and CDR2: LNHDA and SQIVND (reference sequence). The CDR3 runs 15 residues. The V segment lost 6 bases and the J segment 3 bases; nucleotides outside the gene matches: 9. The CDR3 sequence: CASSRTAGREETQYF. DNA for the CDR3: TGTGCCAGTAGCAGGACAGCCGGGAGGGAAGAGACCCAGTACTTC. Based on the CDR3 plus reference TRBV19 and TRBJ2-5, the full variable domain is DGGITQSPKYLFRKEGQNVTLSCEQNLNHDAMYWYRQDPGQGLRLIYYSQIVNDFQKGDIAEGYSVSREKKESFPLTVTSAQKNPTAFYLCASSRTAGREETQYFGPGTRLLVL.

The gene calls are TRBV19 and TRBJ1-5; D unclear. The CDR3 is made up of 15 amino acids. Germline CDR1 LNHDA, CDR2 SQIVND (reference sequence). V lost 6 bases to trimming and J lost 1 base, with 13 bases between them. In DNA, the CDR3 is TGTGCCAGTAGCCCGGACGGTCGAAGCAATCAGCCCCAGCATTTT. Translating gives CASSPDGRSNQPQHF. Combining the CDR3 with reference TRBV19 and TRBJ1-5 gives the whole variable domain DGGITQSPKYLFRKEGQNVTLSCEQNLNHDAMYWYRQDPGQGLRLIYYSQIVNDFQKGDIAEGYSVSREKKESFPLTVTSAQKNPTAFYLCASSPDGRSNQPQHFGDGTRLSIL.

CDR3 residues: CASLTSGSRYEQYF. The CDR3 DNA is TGTGCCAGCCTCACTAGCGGGAGTAGGTACGAGCAGTACTTC. This chain uses TRBV28 with TRBJ2-7; 11 bases line up with TRBD2. Trimming cost V 8 bases and J 4 bases; bases outside gene matches: 7. The CDR3 runs to 14 residues. The germline CDR1 and CDR2 sequences are MDHEN and SYDVKM.

The chain joins TRBV5-1 to TRBJ2-7; 11 bases map to TRBD2. Per the germline V gene, CDR1 is SGHRS and CDR2 is YFSETQ. The junction had 12 bases not matched to a gene; V was cut back by 4 bases and J by 6 bases. This CDR3 has 16 amino acids. The DNA of the CDR3 is TGCGCCAGCAGCCACATAGCGGGGGGGCAGTCTGGCGAGCAGTACTTC. Its translation is CASSHIAGGQSGEQYF.

This clone was recorded only once. V and J are TRBV4-2 and TRBJ2-7; a possible D gene is TRBD1 (6 bases). Germline-derived CDR1 and CDR2 are LGHNA and YNFKEQ. The CDR3 is made up of 15 amino acids. Deletions cut 0 bases from V and 0 bases from J, with 9 bases between. The DNA for the CDR3 is TGTGCCAGCAGCCAAGAGAGGGGGAGCTCCTACGAGCAGTACTTC. Its translation: CASSQERGSSYEQYF.

This clone came up a few times. V gene TRBV20-1 combines with J gene TRBJ1-2; no clear D. Trimming took off 7 bases at V and 3 bases at J, with 6 bases between the two ends. CDR1 and CDR2 from the germline V gene are DFQATT and SNEGSKA (reference sequence). The CDR3 sequence is 10 residues long. The CDR3 reads CSGTDYGYTF. In nucleotides, the CDR3 is TGCAGTGGGACCGACTATGGCTACACCTTC.

This sequence joins TRBV15 and TRBJ2-1; TRBD2 aligns across 7 bases. CDR3 size: 14 residues. Germline V lookup: CDR1 LNHNV, CDR2 YYDKDF (reference sequence). Unmatched junction bases numbered 4, after V lost 8 bases and J lost 0 bases. This CDR3 is CATSERGSYNEQFF. CDR3 sequence (DNA): TGTGCCACCTCTGAGCGGGGCTCCTACAATGAGCAGTTCTTC. Using reference TRBV15 and TRBJ2-1 for the parts outside the CDR3, the full variable domain is DAMVIQNPRYQVTQFGKPVTLSCSQTLNHNVMYWYQQKSSQAPKLLFHYYDKDFNNEADTPDNFQSRRPNTSFCFLDIRSPGLGDTAMYLCATSERGSYNEQFFGPGTRLTVL.

This chain uses TRBV28 with TRBJ1-2; D is ambiguous. The CDR3 is made up of 16 amino acids. With 6 bases removed from V and 8 bases from J, the gap between germline ends came to 25 bases. Per germline, CDR1 MDHEN and CDR2 SYDVKM. This CDR3 reads CASSTAVRRGKLGYTF. The CDR3 DNA reads TGTGCCAGCAGCACTGCCGTACGGCGAGGGAAGTTGGGCTACACCTTC.

The V call is TRBV4-2, the J call TRBJ2-7; D may be TRBD1 or TRBD2 (6 bases each). V lost 0 bases and J 5 bases, leaving 17 bases between the germline ends. The germline V gene encodes CDR1 LGHNA and CDR2 YNFKEQ. The CDR3 is made up of 16 amino acids. In DNA form, the CDR3 reads TGTGCCAGCAGCCAAGAGGGAGGCTGGGGGGCCCACGAGCAGTACTTC. Translation gives CASSQEGGWGAHEQYF.

The chain uses TRBV5-1 and TRBJ2-1; TRBD2 aligns across 8 bases. This CDR3 comprises 16 residues. V shed 4 bases, J shed 1 base, and the junction held 7 bases outside the gene matches. Germline CDR1 SGHRS, CDR2 YFSETQ. CDR3 protein: CASSASRGVSYNEQFF. CDR3 coding DNA: TGCGCCAGCAGCGCCTCGCGGGGGGTATCCTACAATGAGCAGTTCTTC.

The rearrangement links TRBV5-4 to TRBJ1-1; 9 positions match TRBD1. CDR1 and CDR2 (germline): SGHNT, YYREEE (reference sequence). The CDR3 has 14 amino acids. The V gene end was trimmed by 4 bases and the J gene end by 1 base; junction bases not matched to a gene: 2. CDR3 region: CASSVDRGNTEAFF. The CDR3 coding sequence is TGTGCCAGCAGCGTGGACAGGGGGAACACTGAAGCTTTCTTT.

V is TRBV9 and J is TRBJ1-6; TRBD1 matches at 8 bases. The CDR3 totals 16 residues. J gave up 11 bases and V 4 bases, and 14 bases lay outside the gene matches. Germline V gives CDR1 SGDLS, CDR2 YYNGEE. This CDR3 reads CASSPLDGQGRTPLHF. Here the CDR3 DNA reads TGTGCCAGCAGCCCGTTAGATGGACAGGGAAGAACACCCCTCCACTTT. The full variable domain, completed using reference TRBV9 and TRBJ1-6, is DSGVTQTPKHLITATGQRVTLRCSPRSGDLSVYWYQQSLDQGLQFLIQYYNGEERAKGNILERFSAQQFPDLHSELNLSSLELGDSALYFCASSPLDGQGRTPLHFGNGTRLTVT.

The chain is built from TRBV20-1 and TRBJ2-5; D unclear. The CDR3 loop spans 11 amino acids. The V end was cut by 6 bases, the J end by 3 bases, with 8 bases between. CDR1 DFQATT and CDR2 SNEGSKA come from the germline V gene (reference sequence). This CDR3 reads CSAEYEETQYF. The CDR3 DNA is TGCAGTGCGGAATATGAAGAGACCCAGTACTTC.

The V call is TRBV6-1, the J call TRBJ2-7; D is possibly TRBD2 (6 bases). With 10 bases removed from V and 2 bases from J, the gap between germline ends came to 18 bases. The germline gives CDR1 MNHNS, CDR2 SASEGT. The CDR3 extends over 14 amino acids. CDR3 bases: TGTGCCACCTACACCGGAGGGTTGCCCTACGAGCAGTACTTC. This translates into CATYTGGLPYEQYF.

The chain joins TRBV18 to TRBJ1-4; D uncertain. The CDR3 is made up of 13 amino acids. V was clipped by 5 bases and J by 7 bases, with 11 bases between them. Looked up from germline, CDR1 is KGHSH and CDR2 is LQKENI. CDR3 DNA sequence: TGTGCCAGCTCAGAGGGAATCCTTGAAAAACTGTTTTTT. It encodes CASSEGILEKLFF.

This chain uses TRBV9 with TRBJ2-3; the D gene is possibly TRBD2 (5 bases). The CDR3 runs 13 residues. V was clipped by 4 bases and J by 1 base, with 7 bases between them. Germline V gene data show CDR1 as SGDLS and CDR2 as YYNGEE. CDR3 protein: CASSPGGTDTQYF. The CDR3 DNA follows: TGTGCCAGCAGCCCCGGGGGCACAGATACGCAGTATTTT.

V is TRBV10-3 and J is TRBJ1-2; D unresolved. Trimming took 7 bases from V and 2 from J, leaving 8 bases between them. CDR3 length: 12 amino acids. Germline V gene lookup returns CDR1 ENHRY and CDR2 SYGVKD. CDR3 bases: TGTGCCATCAAAACCGAGAACTATGGCTACACCTTC. Residues: CAIKTENYGYTF.